This TCR beta chain was obtained from a study of blood T cell repertoires in COVID-19. Libraries were prepared by immunoSEQ multiplex PCR; TCRdb keeps only in-frame clonotypes and omits some of them. Of around 100,000 clones in the sample, roughly nine tenths were seen once. This clone was seen once. The V segment lost 6 bases and the J segment 6 bases; nucleotides outside the gene matches: 6. The germline CDR1 and CDR2 sequences are MNHEY and SMNVEV (reference sequence). The CDR3 extends over 14 amino acids. Sequencing was done on a sample of peripheral blood. The chain employs TRBV27 and TRBJ2-1; 9 bases match TRBD2. This sequence originates from a human donor in a cohort sampled during active COVID-19. In nucleotides, the CDR3 is TGTGCCAGCAGCCTACTAGCGGGTACCAATGAGCAGTTCTTC. Amino acid sequence: CASSLLAGTNEQFF.